This T cell receptor beta chain appears in the sequencing data of a study of blood T cells in healthy people across ages. V lost 4 bases to trimming and J lost 8 bases, with 12 bases between them. The CDR3 length is 14 residues. Germline V lookup: CDR1 LGHDT, CDR2 YNNKEL (reference sequence). Through a sample-barcoded 5' primer and a J-beta primer mix, a second PCR was run for roughly 6 to 11 cycles. TCRdb passed the 5' RACE reads through MiXCR, listing each CDR3 protein once. In the table there are 920,000 or so distinct CDR3 sequences, 40% to 55% of which are singletons. Sequencing was carried out using blood. The V gene is TRBV3-1, the J gene TRBJ1-6; perhaps TRBD1 as D (6 bases). This receptor was identified in a woman aged 55-70 years in good health. The CDR3 DNA follows: TGTGCCAGCAGCCTGGACAGCTTTTATTCACCCCTCCACTTT. This gives the protein CASSLDSFYSPLHF. Full variable domain (outside the CDR3, taken from reference TRBV3-1 and TRBJ1-6): DTAVSQTPKYLVTQMGNDKSIKCEQNLGHDTMYWYKQDSKKFLKIMFSYNNKELIINETVPNRFSPKSPDKAHLNLHINSLELGDSAVYFCASSLDSFYSPLHFGNGTRLTVT.